These 8 T cell receptor beta chains share one sample of origin, sequenced in a study of human T cells and chemical hapten exposure. Time point defined: pre-sensitization, week 0. Treatment in this sample: therapeutic diphenylcyclopropenone sensitization with weekly scalp DPC. TCRdb re-derived calls from the RACE reads in MiXCR, one entry per CDR3 protein. The table has 300,000 to 450,000 distinct CDR3 sequences, more than 4.5% seen once; the top ten hold around 2.6%. Sequencing used whole blood, obtained in connection with sensitization to the hapten diphenylcyclopropenone (DPC). Receptors were obtained from a woman aged 45 to 65 with alopecia areata. Some clones in this sample may be carry-over from other donors' samples.

The J gene is TRBJ2-3, the V gene TRBV12-3 or TRBV12-4; D is perhaps TRBD2 (6 bases). There are 16 residues in the CDR3. The V end was cut by 8 bases, the J end by 0 bases, with 18 bases between. This chain's CDR3 is CASENRLVPSTDTQYF. CDR3 coding DNA: TGTGCCAGCGAGAACAGACTAGTGCCTAGCACAGATACGCAGTATTTT.

This clonotype was counted at least ten times. The J gene is TRBJ1-1, the V gene TRBV18, with 11 positions matching TRBD1. V shed 3 bases and J 4 bases; nucleotides not matched to a gene: 1. The CDR3 spans 14 residues. Germline CDR1 and CDR2: KGHSH and LQKENI. The CDR3 DNA follows: TGTGCCAGCTCACCCGGGACAGGGGGCACTGAAGCTTTCTTT. This sequence encodes CASSPGTGGTEAFF.

This clonotype has ten or more counts. The V and J genes are TRBV7-9 and TRBJ2-3; no reliable D call. This CDR3 is 12 amino acids long. Germline assignment: CDR1 SEHNR and CDR2 FQNEAQ (reference sequence). V was clipped by 5 bases and J by 4 bases, with 7 bases between them. CDR3 region: CASSPTSDTQYF. CDR3 DNA sequence: TGTGCCAGCAGCCCGACTTCAGATACGCAGTATTTT.

This clonotype appeared many times. The chain couples TRBV2 to TRBJ2-5; 7 bases agree with TRBD1. This CDR3 comprises 13 residues. V gave up 7 bases and J gave up 5 bases; unmatched junction bases: 7. From germline, CDR1 is SNHLY and CDR2 FYNNEI. The CDR3 is CASITGQKETQYF. As DNA, the CDR3 is TGTGCCAGCATTACGGGACAGAAGGAGACCCAGTACTTC.

Ten or more counts support this clonotype. The rearrangement joins TRBV7-9 to TRBJ2-7; D gene ambiguous. This CDR3 comprises 14 residues. V was shortened by 5 bases and J by 0 bases, with 11 bases between the two germline ends. Germline V lookup: CDR1 SEHNR, CDR2 FQNEAQ (reference sequence). CDR3 residues: CASSPRLASYEQYF. CDR3 coding DNA: TGTGCCAGCAGCCCCCGACTGGCCTCCTACGAGCAGTACTTC.

The table lists this clonotype with a few counts. V usage is TRBV11-1 and J usage is TRBJ1-1, with 7 bases aligning to TRBD1. This CDR3 comprises 14 residues. Germline CDR1 and CDR2: SGHAT and FQDESV (reference sequence). V shed 1 base, J shed 5 bases, and the junction held 4 bases outside the gene matches. The CDR3 loop reads CASSLEGARTEAFF. In DNA form, the CDR3 reads TGTGCCAGCAGCTTAGAGGGGGCAAGGACTGAAGCTTTCTTT.

Regarding this clonotype: With a much larger clone just one base away, this may be a read error. The chain joins TRBV13 to TRBJ2-7; unclear D gene. V was clipped by 0 bases and J by 6 bases, with 12 bases between them. The CDR3 runs to 14 residues. Germline assignment: CDR1 PRHDT and CDR2 FYEKMQ (reference sequence). DNA of the CDR3: TGTGCCAGCAGCTTAGGGACTGAACCCTGCGAGCAGTACTTC. Translating gives CASSLGTEPCEQYF.

This clonotype was observed a handful of times. This rearrangement joins TRBV5-6 to TRBJ1-2, with D perhaps TRBD1 (5 bases). V gave up 1 base and J gave up 2 bases, with 15 bases separating them. Per germline, CDR1 SGHDT and CDR2 YYEEEE. The CDR3 is made up of 16 amino acids. CDR3 sequence: CASSLWGTDANYGYTF. For the CDR3, the DNA is TGTGCCAGCAGCTTGTGGGGGACGGATGCAAACTATGGCTACACCTTC.